This TCR beta chain was retrieved from a study of cytomegalovirus exposure and HLA in healthy donors. The PCR ran on 60 Vbeta and 13 Jbeta primers. TCRdb's table, derived via immunoSEQ multiplex PCR, lists solely in-frame clones and lacks some. The data contain about 130,000 clones, 76% of them singletons. V was pared by 6 bases and J by 12 bases, with 14 bases of the junction left unmatched. Germline V gene data show CDR1 as SQVTM and CDR2 as ANQGSEA. The CDR3 is 15 amino acids. Sequencing was performed on PBMCs. The clonotype comes from a man aged 35-49 years in good health and CMV-seronegative. J is TRBJ2-1 and V is TRBV29-1; 13 bases are a match to TRBD2. CDR3 region: CSVETGTSGASGQFF. CDR3 bases: TGCAGCGTAGAAACCGGGACTAGCGGGGCCTCCGGGCAGTTCTTC.